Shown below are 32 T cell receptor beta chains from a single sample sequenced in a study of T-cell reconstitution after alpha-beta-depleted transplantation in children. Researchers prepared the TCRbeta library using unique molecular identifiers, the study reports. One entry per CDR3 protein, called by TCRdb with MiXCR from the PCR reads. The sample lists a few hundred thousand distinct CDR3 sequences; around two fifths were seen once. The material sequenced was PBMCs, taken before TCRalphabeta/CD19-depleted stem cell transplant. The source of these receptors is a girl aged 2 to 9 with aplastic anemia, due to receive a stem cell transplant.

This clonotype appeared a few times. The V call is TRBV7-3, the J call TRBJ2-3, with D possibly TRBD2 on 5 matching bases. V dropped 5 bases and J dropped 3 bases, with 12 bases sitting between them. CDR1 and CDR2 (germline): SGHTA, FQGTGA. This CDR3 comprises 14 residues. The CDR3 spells CASSKIGETDTQYF. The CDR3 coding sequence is TGTGCCAGCAGCAAAATTGGGGAGACAGATACGCAGTATTTT.

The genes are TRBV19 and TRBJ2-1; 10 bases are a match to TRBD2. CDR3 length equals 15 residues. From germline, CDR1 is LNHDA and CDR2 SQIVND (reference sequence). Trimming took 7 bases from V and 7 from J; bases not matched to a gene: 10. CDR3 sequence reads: CASTPRASGRNEQFF. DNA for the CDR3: TGTGCCAGTACCCCAAGGGCTAGCGGGAGAAATGAGCAGTTCTTC.

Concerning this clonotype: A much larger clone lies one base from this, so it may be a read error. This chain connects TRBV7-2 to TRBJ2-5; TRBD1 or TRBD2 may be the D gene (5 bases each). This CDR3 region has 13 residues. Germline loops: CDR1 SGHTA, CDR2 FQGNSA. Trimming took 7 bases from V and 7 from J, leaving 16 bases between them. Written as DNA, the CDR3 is TGTGCCAGCACCCGGGGCGGCGGAGGGACCCAGTACTTC. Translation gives CASTRGGGGTQYF.

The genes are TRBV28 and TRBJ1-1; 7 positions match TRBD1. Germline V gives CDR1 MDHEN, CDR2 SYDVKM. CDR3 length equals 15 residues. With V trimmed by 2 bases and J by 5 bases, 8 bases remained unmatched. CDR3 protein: CASSLEDREWTEAFF. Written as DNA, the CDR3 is TGTGCCAGCAGTTTAGAAGACAGGGAGTGGACTGAAGCTTTCTTT. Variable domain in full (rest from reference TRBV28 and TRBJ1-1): DVKVTQSSRYLVKRTGEKVFLECVQDMDHENMFWYRQDPGLGLRLIYFSYDVKMKEKGDIPEGYSVSREKKERFSLILESASTNQTSMYLCASSLEDREWTEAFFGQGTRLTVV.

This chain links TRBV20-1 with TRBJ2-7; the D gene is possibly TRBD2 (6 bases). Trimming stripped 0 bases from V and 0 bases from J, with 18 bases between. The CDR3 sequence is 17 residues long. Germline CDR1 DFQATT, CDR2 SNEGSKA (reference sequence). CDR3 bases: TGCAGTGCTAGAGATATGGGGACTCTGTCAGCCTCCTACGAGCAGTACTTC. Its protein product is CSARDMGTLSASYEQYF.

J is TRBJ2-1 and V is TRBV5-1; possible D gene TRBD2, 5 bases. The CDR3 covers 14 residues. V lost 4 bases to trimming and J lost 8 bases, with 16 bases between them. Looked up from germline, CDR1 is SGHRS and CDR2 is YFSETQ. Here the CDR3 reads CASSKHVGGDEQFF. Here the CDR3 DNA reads TGCGCCAGCAGCAAACACGTCGGAGGTGATGAGCAGTTCTTC.

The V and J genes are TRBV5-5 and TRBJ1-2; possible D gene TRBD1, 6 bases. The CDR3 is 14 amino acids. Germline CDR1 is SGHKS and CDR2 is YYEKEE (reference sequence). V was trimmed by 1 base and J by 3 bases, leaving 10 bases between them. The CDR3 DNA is TGTGCCAGCAGCTTGCAGGGGTTGGACTATGGCTACACCTTC. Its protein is CASSLQGLDYGYTF. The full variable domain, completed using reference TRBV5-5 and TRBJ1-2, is DAGVTQSPTHLIKTRGQQVTLRCSPISGHKSVSWYQQVLGQGPQFIFQYYEKEERGRGNFPDRFSARQFPNYSSELNVNALLLGDSALYLCASSLQGLDYGYTFGSGTRLTVV.

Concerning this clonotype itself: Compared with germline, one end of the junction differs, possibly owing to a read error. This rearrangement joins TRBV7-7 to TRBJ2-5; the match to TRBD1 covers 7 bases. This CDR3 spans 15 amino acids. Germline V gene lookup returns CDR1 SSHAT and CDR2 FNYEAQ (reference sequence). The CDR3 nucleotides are TGTGCTAGCAGCCGATCAAGGGGGCGCGGGGAGACCCAGTACTTC. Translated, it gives CASSRSRGRGETQYF.

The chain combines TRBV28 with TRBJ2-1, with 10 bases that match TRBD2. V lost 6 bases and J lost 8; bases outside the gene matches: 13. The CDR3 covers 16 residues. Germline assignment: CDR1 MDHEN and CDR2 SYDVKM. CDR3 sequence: CASSPAGGPADDEQFF. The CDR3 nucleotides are TGTGCCAGCAGCCCAGCGGGAGGGCCTGCGGACGATGAGCAGTTCTTC.

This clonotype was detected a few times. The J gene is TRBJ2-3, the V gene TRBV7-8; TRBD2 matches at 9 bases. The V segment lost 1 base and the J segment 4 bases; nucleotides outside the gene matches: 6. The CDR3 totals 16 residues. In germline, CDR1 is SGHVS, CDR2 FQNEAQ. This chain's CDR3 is CASSLVISGSPDTQYF. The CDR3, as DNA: TGTGCCAGCAGCTTAGTTATTAGCGGGAGCCCAGATACGCAGTATTTT.

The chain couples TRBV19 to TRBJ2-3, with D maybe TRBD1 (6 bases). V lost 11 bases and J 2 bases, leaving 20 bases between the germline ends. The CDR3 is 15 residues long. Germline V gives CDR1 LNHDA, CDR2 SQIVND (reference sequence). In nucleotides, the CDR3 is TGTGCCTCTACCAAAGACAGGCAATACACAGATACGCAGTATTTT. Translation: CASTKDRQYTDTQYF.

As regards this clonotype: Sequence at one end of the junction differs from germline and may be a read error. CDR3 DNA sequence: TGTGCCAGCAGCGTAGCTAGCGGGGGGCAGAAGGAGCAGTTCTTC. Translating it yields CASSVASGGQKEQFF. This chain links TRBV7-7 with TRBJ2-1; 11 bases match TRBD2. This CDR3 is 15 amino acids long. CDR1 is SSHAT and CDR2 is FNYEAQ in the germline V gene (reference sequence).

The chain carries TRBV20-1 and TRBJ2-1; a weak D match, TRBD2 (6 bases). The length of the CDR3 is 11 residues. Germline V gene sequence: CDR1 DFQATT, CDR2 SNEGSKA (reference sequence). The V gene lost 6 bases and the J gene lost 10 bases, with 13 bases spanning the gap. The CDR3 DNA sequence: TGCAGTGCCCCCGGGACTTCCGAGCAGTTCTTC. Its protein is CSAPGTSEQFF.

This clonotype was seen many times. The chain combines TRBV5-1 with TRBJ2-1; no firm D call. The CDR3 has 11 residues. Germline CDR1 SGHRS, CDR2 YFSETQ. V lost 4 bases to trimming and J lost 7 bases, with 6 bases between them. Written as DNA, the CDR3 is TGCGCCAGCAGCGAAGGAAATGAGCAGTTCTTC. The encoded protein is CASSEGNEQFF.

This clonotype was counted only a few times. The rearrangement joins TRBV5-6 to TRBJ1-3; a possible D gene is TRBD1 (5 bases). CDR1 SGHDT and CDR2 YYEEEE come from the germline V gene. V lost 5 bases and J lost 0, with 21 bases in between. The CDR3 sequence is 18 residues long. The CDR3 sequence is CASSLSGDYTRSGNTIYF. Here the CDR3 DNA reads TGTGCCAGCAGTTTGTCGGGGGACTACACTCGCTCTGGAAACACCATATATTTT.

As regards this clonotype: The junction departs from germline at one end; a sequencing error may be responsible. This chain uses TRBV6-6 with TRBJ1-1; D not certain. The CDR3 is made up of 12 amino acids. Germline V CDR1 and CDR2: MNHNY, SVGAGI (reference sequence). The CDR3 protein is CASSNSNTEASF. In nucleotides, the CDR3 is TGTGCCAGCAGTAACAGCAACACTGAAGCTTCCTTT.

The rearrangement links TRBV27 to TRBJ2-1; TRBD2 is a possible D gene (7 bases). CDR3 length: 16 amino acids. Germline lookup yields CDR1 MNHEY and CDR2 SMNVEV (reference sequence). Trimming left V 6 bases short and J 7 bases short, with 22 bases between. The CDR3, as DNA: TGTGCCAGCAGCTCCAAAGGGGGGGCCCTGAGAAATGAGCAGTTCTTC. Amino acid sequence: CASSSKGGALRNEQFF.

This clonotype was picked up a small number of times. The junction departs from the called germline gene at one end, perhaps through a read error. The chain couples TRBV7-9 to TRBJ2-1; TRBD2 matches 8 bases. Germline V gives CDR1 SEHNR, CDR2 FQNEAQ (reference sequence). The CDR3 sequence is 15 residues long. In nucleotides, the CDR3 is TGTGCCAGCAGCTTAGCGCACGATGGGCGGGGGGTAGCTGACTTC. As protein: CASSLAHDGRGVADF.

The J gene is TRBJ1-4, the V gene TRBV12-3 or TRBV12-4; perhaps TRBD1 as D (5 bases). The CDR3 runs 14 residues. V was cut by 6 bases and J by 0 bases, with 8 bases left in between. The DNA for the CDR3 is TGTGCCAGCAGAAGGGGTGCAACTAATGAAAAACTGTTTTTT. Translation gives CASRRGATNEKLFF.

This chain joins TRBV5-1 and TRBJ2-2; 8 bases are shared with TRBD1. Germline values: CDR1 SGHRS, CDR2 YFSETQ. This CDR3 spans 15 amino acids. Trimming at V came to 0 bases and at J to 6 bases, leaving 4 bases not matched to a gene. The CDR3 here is CASSLGTGMAGELFF. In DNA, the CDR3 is TGCGCCAGCAGCTTGGGGACAGGGATGGCCGGGGAGCTGTTTTTT.

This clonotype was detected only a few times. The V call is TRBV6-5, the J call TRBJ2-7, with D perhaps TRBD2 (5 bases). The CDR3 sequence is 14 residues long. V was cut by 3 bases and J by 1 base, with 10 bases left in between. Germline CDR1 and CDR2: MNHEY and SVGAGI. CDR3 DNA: TGTGCCAGCAGTTATAATCGGGGTTCCTACGAGCAGTACTTC. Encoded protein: CASSYNRGSYEQYF.

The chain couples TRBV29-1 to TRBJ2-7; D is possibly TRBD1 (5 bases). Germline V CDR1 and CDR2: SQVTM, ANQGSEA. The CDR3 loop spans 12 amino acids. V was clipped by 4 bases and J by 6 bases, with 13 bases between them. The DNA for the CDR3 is TGCAGCGTTGTAAGACAGTCTGGCGAGCAGTACTTC. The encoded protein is CSVVRQSGEQYF.

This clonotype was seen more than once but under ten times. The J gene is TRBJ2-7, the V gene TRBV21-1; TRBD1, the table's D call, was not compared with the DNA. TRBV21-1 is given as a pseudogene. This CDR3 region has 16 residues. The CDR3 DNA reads TGTGCCAGCAGCAAAGATCACAGGGGAGAGTCCTACGAGCAGTACTTC. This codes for CASSKDHRGESYEQYF.

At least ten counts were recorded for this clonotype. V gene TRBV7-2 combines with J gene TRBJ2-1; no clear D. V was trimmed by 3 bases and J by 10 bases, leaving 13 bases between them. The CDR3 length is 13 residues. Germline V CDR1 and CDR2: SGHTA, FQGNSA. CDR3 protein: CASSFPPAAEQFF. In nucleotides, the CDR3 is TGTGCCAGCAGCTTCCCTCCTGCGGCAGAGCAGTTCTTC.

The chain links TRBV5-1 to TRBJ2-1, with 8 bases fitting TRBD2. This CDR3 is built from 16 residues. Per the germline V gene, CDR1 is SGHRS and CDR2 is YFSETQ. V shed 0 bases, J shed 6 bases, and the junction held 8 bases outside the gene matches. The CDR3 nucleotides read TGCGCCAGCAGCTTGGGACCGGGAGGGCCTTCCAATGAGCAGTTCTTC. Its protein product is CASSLGPGGPSNEQFF.

CDR3 DNA: TGCGCCAGCAGCTTGCGGACAGGGGTTGGTGAGCAGTTCTTC. Amino acid sequence: CASSLRTGVGEQFF. This sequence joins TRBV5-1 and TRBJ2-1; 9 nucleotides line up with TRBD1. The junction had 5 bases not matched to a gene; V was cut back by 1 base and J by 9 bases. This CDR3 is built from 14 residues. Germline V gives CDR1 SGHRS, CDR2 YFSETQ.

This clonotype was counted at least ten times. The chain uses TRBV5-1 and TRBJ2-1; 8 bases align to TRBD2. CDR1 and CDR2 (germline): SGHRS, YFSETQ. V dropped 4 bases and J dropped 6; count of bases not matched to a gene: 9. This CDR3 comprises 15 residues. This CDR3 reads CASSKGLDPSNEQFF. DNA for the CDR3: TGCGCCAGCAGCAAGGGACTAGATCCGAGCAATGAGCAGTTCTTC. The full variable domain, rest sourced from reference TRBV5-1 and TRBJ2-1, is KAGVTQTPRYLIKTRGQQVTLSCSPISGHRSVSWYQQTPGQGLQFLFEYFSETQRNKGNFPGRFSGRQFSNSRSEMNVSTLELGDSALYLCASSKGLDPSNEQFFGPGTRLTVL.

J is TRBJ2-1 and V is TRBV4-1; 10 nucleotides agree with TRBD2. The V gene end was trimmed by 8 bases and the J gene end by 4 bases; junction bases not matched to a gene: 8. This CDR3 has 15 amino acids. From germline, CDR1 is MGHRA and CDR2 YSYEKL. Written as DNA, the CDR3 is TGCGCCAGCGAAGGGCTAGCGGGAGAATACAATGAGCAGTTCTTC. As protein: CASEGLAGEYNEQFF.

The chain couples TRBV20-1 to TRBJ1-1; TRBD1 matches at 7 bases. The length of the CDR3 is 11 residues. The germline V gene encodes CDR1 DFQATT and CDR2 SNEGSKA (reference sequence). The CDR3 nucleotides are TGCATGGAGGGGGCCATCACTGAAGCTTTCTTT. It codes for CMEGAITEAFF.

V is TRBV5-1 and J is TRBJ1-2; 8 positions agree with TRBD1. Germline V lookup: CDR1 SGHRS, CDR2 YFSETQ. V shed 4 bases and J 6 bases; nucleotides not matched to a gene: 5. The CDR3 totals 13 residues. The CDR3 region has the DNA TGCGCCAGCAGCATGGACAGGGAAGATGGCTACACCTTC. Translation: CASSMDREDGYTF.

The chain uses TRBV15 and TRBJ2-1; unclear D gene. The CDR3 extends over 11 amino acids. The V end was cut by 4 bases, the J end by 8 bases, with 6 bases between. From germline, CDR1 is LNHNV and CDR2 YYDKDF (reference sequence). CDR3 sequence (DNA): TGTGCCACCAGCATATCGTATGAGCAGTTCTTC. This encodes CATSISYEQFF.

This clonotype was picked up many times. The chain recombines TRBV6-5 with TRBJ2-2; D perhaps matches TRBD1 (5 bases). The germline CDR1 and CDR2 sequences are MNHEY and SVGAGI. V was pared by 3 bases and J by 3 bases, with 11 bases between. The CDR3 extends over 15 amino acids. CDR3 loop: CASSYGQGDTGELFF. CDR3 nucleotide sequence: TGTGCCAGCAGTTATGGGCAGGGTGACACCGGGGAGCTGTTTTTT.